This TCR beta chain was observed in a study of metastatic and nonmetastatic thyroid tumors. About the research overall: Repertoires from malignant and benign thyroid patients were compared across blood and tumor or nodule tissue.

V lost 4 bases, J lost 3 bases, and 10 bases lay in between. The CDR3 contains 12 residues. CDR1 is DFQATT, CDR2 SNEGSKA, per germline (reference sequence). This clone counts as medium-sized (0.01 to 0.1%). TCRdb re-called the PCR reads through MiXCR. The sample has some 26,000 clones; around 3.5% are singletons. Every patient underwent thyroid surgery untreated. This receptor was obtained from a male donor with papillary thyroid cancer or a benign thyroid nodule (not recorded which). Some clones in this sample may be carry-over from other donors' samples. The chain joins TRBV20-1 to TRBJ2-7; the D gene is possibly TRBD1 (5 bases). The sequenced material came from blood. The CDR3 region has the DNA TGCAGTGCTACGACAGATATCTACGAGCAGTACTTC. It translates to CSATTDIYEQYF.